The clone carrying this TCR beta chain appeared a few times. Its cognate antigen is unknown. Looked up from germline, CDR1 is MDHEN and CDR2 is SYDVKM. The ends lost 4 bases at V and 4 bases at J; junction bases unmatched: 4. The CDR3 is made up of 14 amino acids. Survey-level resolution applied to immunoSEQ assay v3.0. TCRdb's table, derived via immunoSEQ multiplex PCR, lists solely in-frame clones and lacks some. The repertoire holds 30,000 to 40,000 clones, with approximately 85% as singletons. This sample is drawn from a study of long-term antiretroviral therapy in people with HIV. Notes on the study in general: It was not possible to obtain data on ART adherence, viral resistance or therapy changes. Subsequent to ART, diversity was augmented yet persisted below that of transplant donor controls. HIV repertoires spanned tighter CDR3 length ranges than controls did.

Treatment for all HIV-infected participants took place in the United States. The material was unsorted PBMCs, obtained approximately 3.3 years after starting antiretroviral therapy. The chain recombines TRBV28 with TRBJ1-1; 9 bases are a match to TRBD1. The sequence was obtained from a man aged 18 to 29 with HIV. The CDR3 protein is CASSYRGPGTEAFF. In nucleotides, the CDR3 is TGTGCCAGCAGTTACAGGGGGCCGGGCACTGAAGCTTTCTTT.